The subject of this entry is one T cell receptor beta chain. This sample is drawn from a study of blood T cell repertoires in COVID-19. Data came from immunoSEQ multiplex PCR; TCRdb stores just in-frame clones and leaves some out. The data hold 250,000 to 300,000 clones, with around 89% observed a single time. Germline values: CDR1 MGHRA, CDR2 YSYEKL. The CDR3 loop spans 16 amino acids. With V trimmed by 2 bases and J by 0 bases, 6 bases remained unmatched. The rearrangement uses TRBV4-1 and TRBJ1-2, with 7 bases identical to TRBD1. Material: peripheral blood. The receptor comes from a young woman who had recovered from COVID-19. For the CDR3, the DNA is TGCGCCAGCAGCCAACTACAGGGGACTGCTAACTATGGCTACACCTTC. Amino acids: CASSQLQGTANYGYTF.